What follows describes a single T cell receptor beta chain. Sequencing used immunoSEQ multiplex PCR; TCRdb keeps in-frame clones, though not all of them. In the table there are around 130,000 clones, approximately 90% of which are singletons. The data were obtained in a study of T cell responses to AZD1222 COVID-19 vaccine. The V and J ends lost 3 bases and 2 bases, in that order; junction bases with no gene match: 12. The CDR3 runs 18 residues. Germline V gene data show CDR1 as SGHNT and CDR2 as YENEEA. This clonotype originated in an adult in good health. The sequenced sample was peripheral blood, obtained on day 0 of AZD1222 vaccination. The rearrangement uses TRBV11-3 and TRBJ2-2; TRBD1 aligns across 7 bases. This CDR3 is CASSFAPPGTANTGELFF. In DNA form, the CDR3 reads TGTGCCAGCAGCTTTGCCCCTCCCGGGACAGCTAACACCGGGGAGCTGTTTTTT.